What follows are 23 T cell receptor beta chains derived from one specimen sequenced in a study of T cells in Graves' hyperthyroidism and ophthalmopathy. Amplification targeted TCR beta CDR3 regions from RNA transcripts. TCR CDR3 underwent first-round RT-PCR with the HTBI primer set. From the multiplex PCR reads, TCRdb called clonotypes with MiXCR, one entry per CDR3 protein. The sample carries about 400,000 distinct CDR3 sequences, roughly 25% recorded once. The sequencing input was blood. The receptor source for this set is a man aged 50 to 60 with Graves' hyperthyroidism.

This clonotype was counted between two and nine times. The V and J genes are TRBV30 and TRBJ2-3; D might be TRBD1 (6 bases). Germline assignment: CDR1 GTSNPN and CDR2 SVGIG (reference sequence). CDR3 size: 14 residues. Trimming left V 3 bases short and J 2 bases short, with 12 bases between. CDR3 sequence reads: CAWRLGHYTDTQYF. The CDR3, as DNA: TGTGCCTGGAGGTTGGGACATTACACAGATACGCAGTATTTT. Filled out from reference TRBV30 and TRBJ2-3, the complete variable domain reads SQTIHQWPATLVQPVGSPLSLECTVEGTSNPNLYWYRQAAGRGLQLLFYSVGIGQISSEVPQNLSASRPQDRQFILSSKKLLLSDSGFYLCAWRLGHYTDTQYFGPGTRLTVL.

This clonotype was observed a few times. The rearrangement links TRBV5-5 to TRBJ2-7; 8 bases line up with TRBD2. With 3 bases clipped from V and 6 bases from J, the junction kept 8 bases outside the gene matches. This CDR3 spans 14 amino acids. Germline lookup yields CDR1 SGHKS and CDR2 YYEKEE (reference sequence). CDR3 amino acids: CASSWTGTSTEQYF. The CDR3 DNA reads TGTGCCAGCAGCTGGACCGGGACTAGTACCGAGCAGTACTTC.

The CDR3 sequence is CTCSGPQETQYF. The CDR3 bases are TGCACTTGTAGCGGGCCCCAAGAGACCCAGTACTTC. The rearrangement links TRBV29-1 to TRBJ2-5; 7 bases line up with TRBD2. The CDR3 contains 12 residues. CDR1 and CDR2 from the germline V gene are SQVTM and ANQGSEA.

Comment on this clonotype: A much larger clone differs from this one at a single base, so this may be a read error. V usage is TRBV6-5 and J usage is TRBJ1-2; 10 nucleotides agree with TRBD1. The CDR3 is 14 residues long. Germline V gene lookup returns CDR1 MNHEY and CDR2 SVGAGI. V dropped 4 bases and J dropped 6; count of bases not matched to a gene: 5. In DNA, the CDR3 is TGTGCCAGCAGTTCCCGGGACAGGGGTAATGGCTACACCTTC. Protein sequence: CASSSRDRGNGYTF.

J is TRBJ1-2 and V is TRBV5-6; maybe TRBD1 (6 bases). The CDR3 is made up of 14 amino acids. V dropped 4 bases and J dropped 8 bases, with 18 bases sitting between them. Germline V lookup: CDR1 SGHDT, CDR2 YYEEEE. This CDR3 is CASSPSLRGAGYTF. CDR3 in DNA: TGTGCCAGCAGCCCTTCTTTGAGGGGGGCAGGCTACACCTTC.

The chain is built from TRBV6-1 and TRBJ1-1, with 8 bases matching TRBD1. The CDR3 is 13 residues long. Germline values: CDR1 MNHNS, CDR2 SASEGT. The V segment lost 10 bases and the J segment 2 bases; nucleotides outside the gene matches: 6. The CDR3, as DNA: TGTGCCAATGGACAGGGCCCAAACACTGAAGCTTTCTTT. Its protein product is CANGQGPNTEAFF.

The chain employs TRBV7-3 and TRBJ2-1; 10 bases align to TRBD2. Trimming removed 9 bases from V and 7 bases from J; junction bases left unmatched: 9. The CDR3 spans 14 residues. The germline V gene encodes CDR1 SGHTA and CDR2 FQGTGA. CDR3 sequence: CARGQTSGLNEQFF. In DNA, the CDR3 is TGTGCCAGGGGGCAGACTAGCGGGTTGAATGAGCAGTTCTTC.

This clonotype was observed many times. CDR3 sequence (DNA): TGTGCCAGCGTGGGCAGGACTAGCGGGAGAGGATACGTAGAGACCCAGTACTTC. It yields the protein CASVGRTSGRGYVETQYF. The genes are TRBV28 and TRBJ2-5; TRBD2 matches at 13 bases. Germline CDR1 MDHEN, CDR2 SYDVKM. After removal of 8 bases from V and 4 bases from J, the junction contained 16 bases not matched to a gene. The CDR3 has 18 amino acids.

Only a few counts were recorded for this clonotype. This sequence joins TRBV3-1 and TRBJ1-2; possibly TRBD1 for D (5 bases). CDR1 and CDR2 from the germline V gene are LGHDT and YNNKEL (reference sequence). Trimming removed 3 bases from V and 7 bases from J, with 12 bases in between. The CDR3 contains 13 residues. CDR3 loop: CASSHRGRGGYTF. CDR3 DNA: TGTGCCAGCAGCCACCGGGGCCGAGGTGGCTACACCTTC.

Only a few counts were recorded for this clonotype. The chain carries TRBV7-9 and TRBJ2-1, with 10 bases matching TRBD2. Germline V gene lookup returns CDR1 SEHNR and CDR2 FQNEAQ (reference sequence). The ends lost 6 bases at V and 9 bases at J; junction bases unmatched: 5. The CDR3 is 13 residues long. CDR3 in DNA: TGTGCCAGCAGGGCCCTAGCGGGAGCTGAGCAGTTCTTC. Amino acids: CASRALAGAEQFF.

This clonotype has at least ten counts. This chain links TRBV2 with TRBJ1-2; TRBD1 matches 7 bases. The ends lost 6 bases at V and 2 bases at J; junction bases unmatched: 6. The CDR3 sequence is 14 residues long. Germline CDR1 SNHLY, CDR2 FYNNEI. The CDR3 DNA reads TGTGCCAGCAGGGGGGACAGCATGAACTATGGCTACACCTTC. This encodes CASRGDSMNYGYTF.

There are many counts of this clonotype. V and J are TRBV18 and TRBJ1-1; no reliable D call. Trimming cost V 4 bases and J 3 bases, with 12 bases left between them. The CDR3 has 14 amino acids. CDR1 is KGHSH and CDR2 is LQKENI in the germline V gene. CDR3 DNA sequence: TGTGCCAGCTCACGTCGCCCCCGGGACACTGAAGCTTTCTTT. It codes for CASSRRPRDTEAFF.

This CDR3 is CASSPSPRSQYNQPQHF. The DNA of the CDR3 is TGTGCCAGCAGCCCCTCACCGCGGAGTCAGTACAATCAGCCCCAGCATTTT. The chain couples TRBV3-1 to TRBJ1-5; D unclear. V lost 4 bases, J lost 3 bases, and 19 bases lay in between. The germline V gene has CDR1 LGHDT and CDR2 YNNKEL (reference sequence). The CDR3 contains 17 residues.

This clonotype was detected many times. The chain is built from TRBV2 and TRBJ2-5; weak D call: TRBD1 (7 bases). V shed 6 bases and J shed 5 bases, with 16 bases lying between them. Germline V gives CDR1 SNHLY, CDR2 FYNNEI. The CDR3 is 14 residues long. The CDR3 nucleotides read TGTGCCAGCAGCGGCACAGGGGCGGGGGAGACCCAGTACTTC. This translates into CASSGTGAGETQYF.

In DNA form, the CDR3 reads TGTGCCAGCAGTCCCCGGACAGGGGGGATAGCTTTCTTT. The encoded protein is CASSPRTGGIAFF. The V and J genes are TRBV28 and TRBJ1-1, with 10 bases lining up with TRBD1. The CDR3 is 13 amino acids. Trimming cost V 5 bases and J 10 bases; bases outside gene matches: 7. Germline V lookup: CDR1 MDHEN, CDR2 SYDVKM.

The chain uses TRBV12-3 or TRBV12-4 and TRBJ1-1; 8 nucleotides align to TRBD1. V was pared by 6 bases and J by 1 base, with 10 bases of the junction left unmatched. The CDR3 loop spans 16 amino acids. The CDR3 protein is CASSLPGGGQNTEAFF. CDR3 in DNA: TGTGCCAGCAGCCTACCAGGGGGCGGGCAGAACACTGAAGCTTTCTTT.

At least ten counts were recorded for this clonotype. V is TRBV2 and J is TRBJ2-5; D is ambiguous. CDR1 is SNHLY and CDR2 is FYNNEI in the germline V gene. Trimming cost V 6 bases and J 5 bases, with 7 bases left between them. This CDR3 is 11 amino acids long. CDR3 sequence: CASRLGETQYF. The DNA for the CDR3 is TGTGCCAGCAGGCTGGGGGAGACCCAGTACTTC.

This chain joins TRBV10-3 and TRBJ1-2; no clear D. Germline CDR1 and CDR2: ENHRY and SYGVKD. The CDR3 length is 13 residues. V was cut by 1 base and J by 2 bases, with 5 bases left in between. The CDR3 DNA is TGTGCCATCAGTGAGTACACGAACTATGGCTACACCTTC. It codes for CAISEYTNYGYTF.

This clonotype has just a few counts. The CDR3 nucleotides are TGCAGTGCTAGAACGGACAGGGGTTCACCCCTCCACTTT. Translation gives CSARTDRGSPLHF. The chain couples TRBV20-1 to TRBJ1-6; TRBD1 matches 9 bases. V gave up 2 bases and J gave up 9 bases; unmatched junction bases: 2. CDR1 is DFQATT, CDR2 SNEGSKA, per germline (reference sequence). The CDR3 extends over 13 amino acids.

The table lists this clonotype with a few counts. The gene calls are TRBV19 and TRBJ2-3, with 8 bases matching TRBD2. Losses at the gene ends were 3 bases for V and 4 bases for J; bases not matched to a gene: 3. From germline, CDR1 is LNHDA and CDR2 SQIVND (reference sequence). The CDR3 has 14 amino acids. CDR3 DNA: TGTGCCAGTAGTATCGGGGGGGAGGCAGATACGCAGTATTTT. It translates to CASSIGGEADTQYF.

A remark on this clonotype: Given the absence of the conserved phenylalanine or tryptophan at the CDR3 end, a read error is likely. The rearrangement uses TRBV12-3 or TRBV12-4 and TRBJ2-3; 7 nucleotides line up with TRBD2. Trimming took 2 bases from V and 0 from J; bases not matched to a gene: 5. The CDR3 contains 16 residues. This CDR3 is CASSLMWGGSTDTQYS. The CDR3 coding sequence is TGTGCCAGCAGTTTAATGTGGGGAGGGAGCACAGATACGCAGTATTCT.

This clonotype was observed a handful of times. This sequence joins TRBV12-3 or TRBV12-4 and TRBJ1-4; D may be TRBD1 (6 bases). The CDR3 sequence is 14 residues long. V was trimmed by 7 bases and J by 3 bases, leaving 12 bases between them. This CDR3 is CASKRRQANEKLFF. The CDR3 DNA reads TGTGCCAGCAAAAGACGACAGGCTAATGAAAAACTGTTTTTT.

In this sample, this clonotype turned up many times. This chain joins TRBV20-1 and TRBJ2-7; 11 bases are shared with TRBD2. The V gene end was trimmed by 5 bases and the J gene end by 5 bases; junction bases not matched to a gene: 8. Germline loops: CDR1 DFQATT, CDR2 SNEGSKA (reference sequence). The CDR3 covers 14 residues. The CDR3 coding sequence is TGCAGTGCTCAACTAGCGGGAGCGATCAACGAGCAGTACTTC. Protein: CSAQLAGAINEQYF.